In its sample, the clone carrying this T cell receptor beta chain was seen once. This sample is part of a study of blood T cell repertoires in COVID-19. The wider study: In each case, the material was cDNA or gDNA derived from T cells, B-cell-depleted T cells, or PBMCs.

Some clones are missing from TCRdb's copy, which holds only in-frame ones; the method was immunoSEQ multiplex PCR. The sample contains 80,000 to 100,000 clones, around 88% of which appear only once. Losses at the gene ends were 0 bases for V and 13 bases for J; bases not matched to a gene: 9. The CDR3 loop spans 14 amino acids. CDR1 is KGHSH and CDR2 is LQKENI in the germline V gene. This chain joins TRBV18 and TRBJ2-1, with 7 bases identical to TRBD2. Sequencing was done on a sample of peripheral blood. This clonotype originated in a man aged 50 to 59 with COVID-19, enrolled during active disease. Here the CDR3 reads CASSPPALAAAQFF. DNA for the CDR3: TGTGCCAGCTCACCACCGGCTCTAGCGGCCGCCCAGTTCTTC.